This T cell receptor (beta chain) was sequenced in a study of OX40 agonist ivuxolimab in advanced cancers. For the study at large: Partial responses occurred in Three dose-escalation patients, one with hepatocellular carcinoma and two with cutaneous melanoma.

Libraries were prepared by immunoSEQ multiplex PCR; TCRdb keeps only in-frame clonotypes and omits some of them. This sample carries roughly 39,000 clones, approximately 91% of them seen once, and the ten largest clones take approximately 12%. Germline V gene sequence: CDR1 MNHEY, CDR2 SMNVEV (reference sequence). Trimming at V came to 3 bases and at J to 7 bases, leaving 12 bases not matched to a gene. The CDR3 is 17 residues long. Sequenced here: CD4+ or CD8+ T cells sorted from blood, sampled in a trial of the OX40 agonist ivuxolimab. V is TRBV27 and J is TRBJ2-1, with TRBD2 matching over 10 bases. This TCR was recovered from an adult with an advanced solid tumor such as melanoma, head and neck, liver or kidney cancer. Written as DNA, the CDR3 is TGTGCCAGCAGTTTGGCCCCAGCGGGAGGGGTTAGGAATGAGCAGTTCTTC. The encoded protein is CASSLAPAGGVRNEQFF.